The rows below give T cell receptor beta chains drawn from one sample of a study of blood T cell repertoires in COVID-19. This table comes from immunoSEQ multiplex PCR, and its TCRdb copy is limited to in-frame clones, with some not included. In the table there are about 140,000 clones, around 84% of which are singletons. Sequencing was done on a sample of peripheral blood. All receptors come from a human donor in a cohort sampled during active COVID-19. The CDR3 runs from the conserved cysteine through the conserved F or W. A clone size is listed for some rows: how often the clone was seen (once, few, many), or a class if it is expanded.

v_call clone_size cdr3_aa
TRBV2 . CASRGTGGNTGELFF
TRBV14 once CASRRIRRATGFHPYQETQYF
TRBV28 . CASSSPRTGSLETQYF
TRBV7-9 . CASSAYRGQYF
TRBV7-6 . CASSLGRSGAYEQYF
TRBV2 . CASSESPGSTYEQYF
TRBV28 . CASSTLGVNQPQHF
TRBV5-1 . CASSLGQSHYGYTF
TRBV19 few CASSIDSGSFNEQFF
TRBV18 many CASSLTGGFGTDTQYF
TRBV30 . CAWSVLTGGYEQYF
TRBV27 . CASSSFIDMANQPQHF
TRBV18 . CASSPPDFRGTQPQHF
TRBV29-1 once CSVEEGLAGDLYEQYF
TRBV7-9 . CASSSRVDRETQYF
TRBV5-6 . CASSVGLDRAESYEQYF
TRBV30 . CAWSPGGGYTF
TRBV18 . CASSPTKGVNSPLHF
TRBV2 . CASSDPRDRGASAQETQYF
TRBV5-1 . CASSYGGAGANVLTF
TRBV3-1/TRBV3-2 . CASSQFRAANTEAFF
TRBV5-1 once CASRGGAVTDTQYF
TRBV5-1 . CASSLGDRGNTDTQYF
TRBV19 . CASRDAQGFLGYTF
TRBV6-2/TRBV6-3 . CASSSTDGGRYYGYTF
TRBV28 . CASSLPGGEQFF
TRBV7-3 . CASSLLAGGQDTQYF
TRBV19 . CASTNVAELYNEQFF
TRBV5-1 once CASSVSVDRGAYEQYF
TRBV27 . CAQGVDNEQFF
TRBV6-5 . CASDRDRGNYGYTF
TRBV7-2 . CASSYLQGRTYNEQFF